The clone carrying this T cell receptor (beta chain) was seen just once. This entry comes from a study of PD-L1 blockade in urothelial cancer. Study at large: Chemotherapy regimens numbering 0 to 3 had been given to patients. Samples of blood were analyzed 3 weeks (second dose) and 6 weeks after treatment start.

Generated by immunoSEQ multiplex PCR, the TCRdb table keeps only in-frame clones and is missing some. Here the sample spans approximately 46,000 clones, roughly 87% being singletons. The V gene's germline CDR1 is ENHRY and CDR2 SYGVKD. This CDR3 contains 14 residues. V lost 2 bases to trimming and J lost 1 base, with 8 bases between them. The specimen was PBMCs, collected around atezolizumab (anti-PD-L1) treatment. This chain connects TRBV10-3 to TRBJ1-1; D gene uncertain. This TCR came from a man aged 55 to 70 with urothelial cancer. Here the CDR3 DNA reads TGTGCCATCAGTGAGATAGAGGGGAACACTGAAGCTTTCTTT. This codes for CAISEIEGNTEAFF.